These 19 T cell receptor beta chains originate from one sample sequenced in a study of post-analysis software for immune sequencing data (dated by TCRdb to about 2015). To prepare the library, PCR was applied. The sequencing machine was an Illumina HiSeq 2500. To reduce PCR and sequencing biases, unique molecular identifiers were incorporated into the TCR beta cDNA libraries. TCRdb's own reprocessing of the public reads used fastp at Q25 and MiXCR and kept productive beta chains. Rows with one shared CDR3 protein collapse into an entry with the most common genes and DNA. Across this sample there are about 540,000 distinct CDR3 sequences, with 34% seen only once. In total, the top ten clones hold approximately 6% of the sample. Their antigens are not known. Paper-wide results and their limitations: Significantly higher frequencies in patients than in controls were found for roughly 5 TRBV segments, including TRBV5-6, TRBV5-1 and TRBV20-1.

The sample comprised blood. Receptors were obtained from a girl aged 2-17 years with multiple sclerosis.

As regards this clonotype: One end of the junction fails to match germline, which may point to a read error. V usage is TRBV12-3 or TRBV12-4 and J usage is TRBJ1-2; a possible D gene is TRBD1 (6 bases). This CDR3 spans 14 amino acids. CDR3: CACSFGGGAIGYTF. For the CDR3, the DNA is TGTGCCTGCAGTTTCGGGGGCGGGGCAATCGGCTACACCTTC.

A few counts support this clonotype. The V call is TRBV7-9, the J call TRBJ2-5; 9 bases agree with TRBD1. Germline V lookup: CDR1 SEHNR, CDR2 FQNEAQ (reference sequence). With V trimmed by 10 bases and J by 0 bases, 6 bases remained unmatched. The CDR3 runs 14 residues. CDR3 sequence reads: CATRQGGYQETQYF. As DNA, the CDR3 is TGTGCCACCCGACAGGGGGGATACCAAGAGACCCAGTACTTC.

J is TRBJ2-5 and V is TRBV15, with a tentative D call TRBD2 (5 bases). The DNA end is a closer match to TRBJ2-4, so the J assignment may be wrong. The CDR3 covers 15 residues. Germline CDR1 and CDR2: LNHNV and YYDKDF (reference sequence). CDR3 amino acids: CATSSPGGNENIQYF. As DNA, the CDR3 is TGTGCCACCAGCAGCCCTGGAGGCAACGAAAACATTCAGTACTTC.

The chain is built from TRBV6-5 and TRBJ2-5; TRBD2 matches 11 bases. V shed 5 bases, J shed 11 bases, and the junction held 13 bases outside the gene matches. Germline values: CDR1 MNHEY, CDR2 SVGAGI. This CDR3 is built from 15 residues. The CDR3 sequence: CASSPGIAGGQVQYF. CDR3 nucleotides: TGTGCCAGCAGTCCAGGAATAGCGGGAGGGCAGGTGCAGTACTTC.

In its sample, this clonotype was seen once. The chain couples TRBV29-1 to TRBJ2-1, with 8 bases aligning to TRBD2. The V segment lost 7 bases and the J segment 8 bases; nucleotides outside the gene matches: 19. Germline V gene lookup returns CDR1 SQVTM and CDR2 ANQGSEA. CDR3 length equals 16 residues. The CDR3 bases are TGCAGCGCAGCGGGAGAGGGATCGCTTGTGAGAGATGAGCAGTTCTTC. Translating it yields CSAAGEGSLVRDEQFF.

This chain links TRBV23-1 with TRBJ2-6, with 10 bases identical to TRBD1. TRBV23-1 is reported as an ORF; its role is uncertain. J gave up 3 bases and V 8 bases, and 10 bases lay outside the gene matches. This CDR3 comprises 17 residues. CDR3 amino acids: CASPRDRGKFGANVLTF. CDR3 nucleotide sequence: TGCGCCAGCCCCCGGGACAGGGGAAAGTTTGGGGCCAACGTCCTGACTTTC.

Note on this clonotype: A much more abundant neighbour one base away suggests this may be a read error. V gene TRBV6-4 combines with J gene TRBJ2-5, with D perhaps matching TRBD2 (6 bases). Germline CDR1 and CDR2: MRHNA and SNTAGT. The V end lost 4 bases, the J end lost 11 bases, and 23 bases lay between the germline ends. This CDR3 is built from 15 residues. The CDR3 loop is CASSGRRGEGNEQYF. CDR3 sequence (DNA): TGTGCCAGCAGTGGCCGGCGGGGCGAGGGCAATGAGCAGTACTTC.

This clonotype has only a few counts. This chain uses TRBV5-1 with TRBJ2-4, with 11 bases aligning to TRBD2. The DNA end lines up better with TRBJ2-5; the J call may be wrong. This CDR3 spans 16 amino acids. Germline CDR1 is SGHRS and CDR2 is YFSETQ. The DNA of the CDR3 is TGCGCCAGCAGCCCCACTAGCGGGGGTATAGGAGAGACCCAGTACTTC. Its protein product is CASSPTSGGIGETQYF.

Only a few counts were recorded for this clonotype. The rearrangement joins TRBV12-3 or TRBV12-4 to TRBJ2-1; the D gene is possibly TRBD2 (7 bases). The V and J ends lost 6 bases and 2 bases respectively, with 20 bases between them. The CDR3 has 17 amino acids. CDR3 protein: CASSPDLRGGAYNEQFF. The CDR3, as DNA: TGTGCCAGCAGCCCTGATTTGAGGGGGGGGGCCTACAATGAGCAGTTCTTC.

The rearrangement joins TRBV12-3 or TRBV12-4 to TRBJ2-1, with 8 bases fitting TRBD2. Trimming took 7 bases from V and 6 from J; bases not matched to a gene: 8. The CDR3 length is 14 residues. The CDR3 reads CASTSGLGGNEQFF. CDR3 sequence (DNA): TGTGCCAGCACTTCGGGACTAGGTGGCAATGAGCAGTTCTTC.

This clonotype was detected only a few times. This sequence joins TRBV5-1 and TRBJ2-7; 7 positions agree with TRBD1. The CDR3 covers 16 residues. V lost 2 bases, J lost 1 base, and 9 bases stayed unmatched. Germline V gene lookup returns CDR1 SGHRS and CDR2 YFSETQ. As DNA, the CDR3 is TGCGCCAGCAGCTTTGGACAGGTTAAGGCTTCCTACGAGCAGTACTTC. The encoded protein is CASSFGQVKASYEQYF.

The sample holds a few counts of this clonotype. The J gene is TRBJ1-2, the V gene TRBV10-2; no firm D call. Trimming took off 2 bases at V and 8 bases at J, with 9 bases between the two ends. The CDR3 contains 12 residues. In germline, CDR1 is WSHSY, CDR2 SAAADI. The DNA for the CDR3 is TGCGCCAGCAGTGAGCCGAATCGAGGCTACACCTTC. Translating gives CASSEPNRGYTF.

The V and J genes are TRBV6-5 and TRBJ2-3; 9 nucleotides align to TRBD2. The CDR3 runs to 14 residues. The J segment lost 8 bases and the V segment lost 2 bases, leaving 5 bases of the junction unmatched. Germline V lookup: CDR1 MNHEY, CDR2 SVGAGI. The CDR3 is CASSYASGDGTQYF. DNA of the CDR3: TGTGCCAGCAGTTACGCTAGCGGGGATGGTACGCAGTATTTT.

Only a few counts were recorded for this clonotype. In DNA, the CDR3 is TGCAGTGCTAAGGGACAGTCGAACACTGAAGCTTTCTTT. Protein sequence: CSAKGQSNTEAFF. V gene TRBV20-1 combines with J gene TRBJ1-1, with TRBD1 matching 7 bases. The CDR3 has 13 amino acids. CDR1 is DFQATT, CDR2 SNEGSKA, per germline (reference sequence). V lost 4 bases to trimming and J lost 1 base; unmatched junction nucleotides: 3.

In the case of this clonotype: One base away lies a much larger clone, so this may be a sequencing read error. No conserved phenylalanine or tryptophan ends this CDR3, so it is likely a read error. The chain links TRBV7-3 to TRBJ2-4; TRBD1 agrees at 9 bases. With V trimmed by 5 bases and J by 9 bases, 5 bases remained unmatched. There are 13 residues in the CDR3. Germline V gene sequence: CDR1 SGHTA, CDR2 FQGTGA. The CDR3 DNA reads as TGTGCCAGCAGCCGGGACAGGGAACGCATTCAGTACCTC. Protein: CASSRDRERIQYL.

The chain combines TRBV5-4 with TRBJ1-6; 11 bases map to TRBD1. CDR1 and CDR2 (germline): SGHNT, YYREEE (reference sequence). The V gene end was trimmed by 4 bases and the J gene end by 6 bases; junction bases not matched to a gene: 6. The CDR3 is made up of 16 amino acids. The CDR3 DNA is TGTGCCAGCAGCCCGGGGACAGGGGGAAGTAATTCACCCCTCCACTTT. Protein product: CASSPGTGGSNSPLHF.

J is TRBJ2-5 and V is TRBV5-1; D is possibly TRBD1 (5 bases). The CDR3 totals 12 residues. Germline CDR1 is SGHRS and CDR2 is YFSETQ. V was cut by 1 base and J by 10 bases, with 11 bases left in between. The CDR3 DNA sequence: TGCGCCAGCAGCTTGAGTTTCAGGGACCAGTACTTC. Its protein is CASSLSFRDQYF.

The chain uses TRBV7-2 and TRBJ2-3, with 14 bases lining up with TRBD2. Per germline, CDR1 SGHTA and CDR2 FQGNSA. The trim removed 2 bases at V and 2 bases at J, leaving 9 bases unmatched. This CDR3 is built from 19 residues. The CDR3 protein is CASSLSGLAGAAYTDTQYF. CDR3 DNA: TGTGCCAGCAGCTTATCGGGACTAGCGGGGGCCGCTTACACAGATACGCAGTATTTT.

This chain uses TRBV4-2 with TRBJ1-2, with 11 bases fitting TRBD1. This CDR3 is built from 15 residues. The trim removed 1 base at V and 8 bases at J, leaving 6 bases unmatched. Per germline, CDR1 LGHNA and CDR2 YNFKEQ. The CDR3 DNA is TGTGCCAGCAGCCAAGTGGGACAGGGGGTAGTCGGCTACACCTTC. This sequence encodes CASSQVGQGVVGYTF.